The T cell receptor (beta chain) described here comes from a study of blood T cell repertoires in COVID-19. At the level of the study: Specimens from acute and convalescent COVID-19 originated in the United States, Italy and Spain. The cDNA or gDNA used as material had been derived from T cells, B-cell-depleted T cells, or PBMCs.

Authors' data handling: Estimation of nucleated cell counts was performed using reference gene primer amplification. TCRdb keeps only in-frame clones here, not all; method: immunoSEQ multiplex PCR. That table is the source of V, J and clone size, and D and trimming were worked out from the DNA. Of fewer than 500,000 clones listed, 81% were seen once; the top ten hold 0.85% to 1.3%. V lost 1 base, J lost 4 bases, and 8 bases stayed unmatched. The CDR3 spans 16 residues. Germline V CDR1 and CDR2: SGHDT, YYEEEE. The sequenced sample was peripheral blood. The receptor comes from a human donor with acute or convalescent COVID-19. The donor label of this sample is uncertain. The chain carries TRBV5-6 and TRBJ1-1, with 9 bases aligning to TRBD1. The CDR3 nucleotides read TGTGCCAGCAGCTTGTTCGGGACAGGGTTCGCCACTGAAGCTTTCTTT. Amino acids: CASSLFGTGFATEAFF.